Listed here are 4 T cell receptor beta chains from one sample, sequenced in a study of cytomegalovirus exposure and HLA in healthy donors (dated by TCRdb to 2017 to 2019). Library preparation used the immunoSEQ multiplex PCR assay. For the multiplex PCR, a mixture combining 60 forward primers for TCR Vbeta segments and 13 reverse primers for TCR Jbeta segments was used. TCRdb's version of the immuneACCESS table is confined to in-frame rearrangements and falls short of the full clone set. An unresolved V gene accounts for under half of the shortfall where checked; the remainder is of unknown origin. Recorded for this sample are about 140,000 clones; around four fifths of them occurred a single time. About 7.4% of the sample is in the top ten clones. Sequenced input: PBMCs. The origin of the receptors is a woman in her forties or fifties in good health and CMV-seropositive.

CDR3 DNA sequence: TGCGCCAGCAGTGCCCCCGGGGGGTTGGCTCGAAAGTTTAACTATGGCTACACCTTC. Translated, it gives CASSAPGGLARKFNYGYTF. The rearrangement joins TRBV10-1 to TRBJ1-2; D is possibly TRBD1 (5 bases). The germline V gene has CDR1 WNHNN and CDR2 SYGVQD (reference sequence). V lost 4 bases and J lost 1, with 25 bases in between. The CDR3 is 19 amino acids.

This chain joins TRBV27 and TRBJ1-2, with TRBD1 as a possible D gene (6 bases). There are 13 residues in the CDR3. The V gene lost 6 bases and the J gene lost 1 base, with 9 bases spanning the gap. CDR1 MNHEY and CDR2 SMNVEV come from the germline V gene (reference sequence). CDR3 region: CASSGQNNYGYTF. As DNA, the CDR3 is TGTGCCAGCAGCGGACAGAATAACTATGGCTACACCTTC.

On this clone: Compared with germline, one end of the junction differs, possibly owing to a read error. The chain combines TRBV6-4 with TRBJ2-6, with a possible D match to TRBD1 (5 bases). The CDR3 length is 18 residues. Germline V lookup: CDR1 MRHNA, CDR2 SNTAGT. DNA for the CDR3: TGTGCCAGCAGTGACTCCGCAGGGCCACTCTCTGGGGCCAACGGCCTGACTTTC. Its translation: CASSDSAGPLSGANGLTF.

This clone appeared a few times. The V call is TRBV2, the J call TRBJ2-7, with 7 bases identical to TRBD1. V trimming: 10 bases; J trimming: 4 bases; junction bases outside the gene matches: 25. The CDR3 runs to 18 residues. Per germline, CDR1 SNHLY and CDR2 FYNNEI. The CDR3 sequence: CATRPAPGQAPPPYEQYF. The CDR3 DNA is TGTGCCACGCGGCCCGCTCCCGGACAGGCGCCCCCGCCATACGAGCAGTACTTC. The complete variable domain, with remaining parts taken from reference TRBV2 and TRBJ2-7, reads EPEVTQTPSHQVTQMGQEVILRCVPISNHLYFYWYRQILGQKVEFLVSFYNNEISEKSEIFDDQFSVERPDGSNFTLKIRSTKLEDSAMYFCATRPAPGQAPPPYEQYFGPGTRLTVT.